One sample yielded the 2 T cell receptor beta chains listed below, sequenced in a study of shared clonotypes between healthy human individuals. Libraries were prepared by immunoSEQ multiplex PCR; TCRdb keeps only in-frame clonotypes and omits some of them. Of about a million clones in the sample, about three quarters were seen once. Specimen: memory CD4+ T cells sorted from blood. Specified subset: CD45RA-negative fraction. These receptors were taken from a man aged 18 to 30 in good health.

The chain links TRBV5-5 to TRBJ2-7; 7 nucleotides match TRBD1. This CDR3 contains 15 residues. CDR1 and CDR2 (germline): SGHKS, YYEKEE (reference sequence). J was trimmed by 5 bases and V by 4 bases; bases with no gene match: 12. The CDR3 nucleotides read TGTGCCAGCAGCCCGACGGGACAGAAGGGCCACGAGCAGTACTTC. This sequence encodes CASSPTGQKGHEQYF.

This chain connects TRBV2 to TRBJ1-4; D is unresolved. Trimming removed 8 bases at V and 0 bases at J, with 10 bases between. The CDR3 covers 14 residues. Germline lookup yields CDR1 SNHLY and CDR2 FYNNEI. The CDR3 protein is CASHSMATNEKLFF. CDR3 bases: TGTGCCAGCCACTCCATGGCAACTAATGAAAAACTGTTTTTT.